This section outlines one T cell receptor (beta chain) sequence together with its context. This entry belongs to a study of blood T cell repertoires in COVID-19. Looking at the study overall: COVID-19 samples, acute and convalescent, were from the United States, Italy and Spain. Sample material is recorded as cDNA or gDNA derived from T cells, B-cell-depleted T cells, or PBMCs.

CDR3 length: 15 residues. The ends were cut back, 4 bases at V and 0 bases at J, with 10 bases in the middle. Germline V lookup: CDR1 SGHRS, CDR2 YFSETQ. Per the authors' pipeline: Amplification of reference gene primers was used by the study to estimate nucleated cell counts. The repertoire was sequenced with immunoSEQ multiplex PCR; TCRdb's copy has only in-frame clones and lacks some. V, J and clone size reflect that table, while D and trimming were determined from the DNA. The data hold over 90,000 clones, with roughly 84% observed a single time. This TCR came from a woman in her fifties or sixties in a cohort sampled during active or convalescent COVID-19. The specimen sequenced was peripheral blood. This chain connects TRBV5-1 to TRBJ1-4, with D hard to call. Here the CDR3 reads CASSPSVATNEKLFF. In DNA, the CDR3 is TGCGCCAGCAGCCCCTCGGTAGCAACTAATGAAAAACTGTTTTTT.